These T cell receptor beta chains were read from a single sample in a study of regulatory T cells in long-lasting Graves disease. TCRdb reanalysed the multiplex PCR reads using MiXCR and keeps one entry per CDR3 protein. The sample gives more than 350,000 distinct CDR3 sequences, approximately 15% of which show up once; 16% is in the top ten. Separately, the same data were catalogued under a study of T cells in Graves' hyperthyroidism and ophthalmopathy.

Sample: peripheral blood mononuclear cells (PBMCs), taken at new diagnosis, from a patient treated with antithyroid drugs. The source is a woman aged 30 to 39 with Graves disease. Both conserved end residues are part of each CDR3. Each record gives: D gene, J gene, clone size, V gene, CDR3 DNA, CDR3 protein. A D gene is named only where the DNA matches it firmly. Size tells how often a clone was seen (once, few, many) or the class of an expanded clone, and some rows leave it out.

. | TRBJ2-2 | . | TRBV12-3/TRBV12-4 | TGTGCCAGCGGACTCCGACCCTCCGGGGAGCTGTTTTTT | CASGLRPSGELFF
. | TRBJ2-7 | many | TRBV11-2 | TGTGCCAGCAGCTTAATGGAGTCCTACGAGCAGTACTTC | CASSLMESYEQYF
TRBD1 | TRBJ2-5 | . | TRBV4-2 | TGTGCCAGCAGACGGACAGGGGGCAAGCAAGAGACCCAGTACTTC | CASRRTGGKQETQYF
. | TRBJ2-1 | many | TRBV4-1 | TGCGCCAGCAGCCAAGACCCCATTCGGGGCGATGAGCAGTTCTTC | CASSQDPIRGDEQFF
TRBD2 | TRBJ2-7 | many | TRBV6-1 | TGTGCCAGCAGCCGCCGGACTAGCGGCTATGACGAGCAGTACTTC | CASSRRTSGYDEQYF
TRBD2 | TRBJ2-3 | few | TRBV20-1 | TGCAGTGCTAGAGACCTACTAGCGGGATGGGTAGATACGCAGTATTTT | CSARDLLAGWVDTQYF
. | TRBJ1-1 | many | TRBV3-1 | TGTGCCAGCAGCCAAGAGCCGAGGGCTGAAGCTTTCTTT | CASSQEPRAEAFF
TRBD2 | TRBJ2-2 | . | TRBV25-1 | TGTGCCAGCAGTGAGCGAGCGGGAGTAACCGGGGAGCTGTTTTTT | CASSERAGVTGELFF
TRBD1 | TRBJ1-2 | many | TRBV5-6 | TGTGCCAGCAGCAAGCGGGGACAGGGAATAGGCTACACCTTC | CASSKRGQGIGYTF
. | TRBJ2-1 | many | TRBV13 | TGTGCCAGCAGCTTGAGGGAACTACACAATGAGCAGTTCTTC | CASSLRELHNEQFF
. | TRBJ2-6 | few | TRBV20-1 | TGCAGTGTCAAGCCACCTGGGGGCAGCCGCCTCTCTGGGGCCAACGTCCTGACTTTC | CSVKPPGGSRLSGANVLTF
TRBD2 | TRBJ2-1 | few | TRBV9 | TGTGCCAGCGCCGGGACTAGCGGTGGCGATGAGCAGTTCTTC | CASAGTSGGDEQFF
. | TRBJ2-7 | many | TRBV18 | TGTGCCAGCTCACCATCGGTGGGGGAGCAGTACTTC | CASSPSVGEQYF
. | TRBJ2-4 | many | TRBV30 | TGTGCCTGGAGGCCGGACAGCGGCATTCAGTACTTC | CAWRPDSGIQYF
. | TRBJ2-1 | many | TRBV11-2 | TGTGCCAGCAGCTTCGGTCAGAATGAGCAGTTCTTC | CASSFGQNEQFF
. | TRBJ2-3 | many | TRBV20-1 | TGCAGTGCTAGAGAGCGGGGGCTTTCTAGCACAGATACGCAGTATTTT | CSARERGLSSTDTQYF
. | TRBJ2-7 | many | TRBV11-2 | TGTGCCAGCAGCCTCGGCGTACGCTCCTACGAGCAGTACTTC | CASSLGVRSYEQYF
. | TRBJ2-3 | many | TRBV12-3/TRBV12-4 | TGTGCCAGCAGGGCGGAGAATACGCAGTATTTT | CASRAENTQYF
. | TRBJ2-7 | many | TRBV19 | TGTGCCAGTAGTATTGGACGGAAGAGCTACGAGCAGTACTTC | CASSIGRKSYEQYF
. | TRBJ2-3 | . | TRBV6-5 | TGTGCCAGCAGTTACCGTTACAAAAGTACCGGGATTAGTGGGGATACGCAGTATTTT | CASSYRYKSTGISGDTQYF
. | TRBJ2-7 | many | TRBV6-1 | TGTGCCAGCAGCACGGACGCGGGTACCTACGAGCAGTACTTC | CASSTDAGTYEQYF
. | TRBJ2-5 | . | TRBV5-6 | TGTGCCAGCAGCTTGTGGGGGGACGAGGAGACCCAGTACTTC | CASSLWGDEETQYF
TRBD2 | TRBJ2-3 | . | TRBV6-1 | TGTGCCAGCAGTGAAACAGCGGGAGGGCCCACAGATACGCAGTATTTT | CASSETAGGPTDTQYF
. | TRBJ1-3 | few | TRBV7-2 | TGTGCCAGCAGCCCCCCCCTTAGAAACACCATATATTTT | CASSPPLRNTIYF
TRBD2 | TRBJ2-3 | many | TRBV6-1 | TGTGCCAGCACTACCGGGACTAGCGGAACAGATACGCAGTATTTT | CASTTGTSGTDTQYF
TRBD2 | TRBJ2-5 | few | TRBV20-1 | TGCAGTGCTAGAGATTCGGGCAGCGGGAGAGAGACCCAGTACTTC | CSARDSGSGRETQYF
. | TRBJ2-1 | many | TRBV5-6 | TGTGCCAGCCAGGAGTCTTACAATGAGCAGTTCTTC | CASQESYNEQFF
TRBD2 | TRBJ2-1 | few | TRBV19 | TGTGCCAGTAGTATCCTAGCGGGAGCCCCCTACAATGAGCAGTTCTTC | CASSILAGAPYNEQFF
. | TRBJ2-2 | . | TRBV6-1 | TGTGCCAGCAGCTTCGGGACGCTGAACACCGGGGAGCTGTTTTTT | CASSFGTLNTGELFF
. | TRBJ2-2 | . | TRBV7-3 | TGTGCCAGCAGCTCGCAGGGGAGCGGAACCGGGGAGCTGTTTTTT | CASSSQGSGTGELFF
. | TRBJ2-3 | . | TRBV15 | TGTGCCACCAGCAGATCGGGGACCAGCACAGATACGCAGTATTTT | CATSRSGTSTDTQYF
. | TRBJ1-4 | many | TRBV28 | TGTGCCAGCAATCCTGCGGCAGGGAATGAAAAACTGTTTTTT | CASNPAAGNEKLFF
TRBD2 | TRBJ2-3 | few | TRBV5-4 | TGTGCCAGCAGCTTCGGTGCTAGCGGATGGGCAGATACGCAGTATTTT | CASSFGASGWADTQYF
TRBD2 | TRBJ2-7 | many | TRBV2 | TGTGCCAGCAGGGGGGGACTAGCGGGAGGGCTCTACGAGCAGTACTTC | CASRGGLAGGLYEQYF
. | TRBJ1-1 | many | TRBV7-3 | TGTGCCAGCAGCCCCCGGCAGGGAGCCACTGAAGCTTTCTTT | CASSPRQGATEAFF
TRBD2 | TRBJ2-3 | . | TRBV30 | TGTGCCTGGAGGATCGGGAGGGGCACAGATACGCAGTATTTT | CAWRIGRGTDTQYF
. | TRBJ2-3 | many | TRBV7-9 | TGTGCCAGCAGCTTCACTCTGGACGAGAGAGGGGCCGGAGTTCTGGTCCCAGATACGCAGTATTTT | CASSFTLDERGAGVLVPDTQYF
. | TRBJ2-5 | . | TRBV9 | TGTGCCAGCAGCGTAGCAGGGGCCCCCGGAGAGACCCAGTACTTC | CASSVAGAPGETQYF
TRBD2 | TRBJ2-1 | few | TRBV24-1 | TGTGCCACCAGTGATTTCACCACCGGGACTAGCGGAAACAATGAGCAGTTCTTC | CATSDFTTGTSGNNEQFF
TRBD1 | TRBJ2-7 | many | TRBV6-1 | TGTGCCAGCAGGGGACAGACCTACGAGCAGTACTTC | CASRGQTYEQYF
. | TRBJ2-7 | few | TRBV30 | TGTGCCTGGAAGGGGAGGCTACTCTACGAGCAGTACTTC | CAWKGRLLYEQYF
. | TRBJ1-2 | . | TRBV5-1 | TGCGCCAGCAGTTTCGACAGAGGGGTTGGCTACACCTTC | CASSFDRGVGYTF
TRBD1 | TRBJ1-1 | few | TRBV20-1 | TGCAGTGCTACCGGGACAGTTGAAGCTTTCTTT | CSATGTVEAFF
. | TRBJ2-3 | . | TRBV19 | TGTGCCACCCGGGACCCGAGAATATCCGATACGCAGTATTTT | CATRDPRISDTQYF
. | TRBJ1-5 | once | TRBV3-1 | TGTGCCAGCAGTCAAGGTGGCAGCCCCAAGCCCCAGCATTTT | CASSQGGSPKPQHF
TRBD1 | TRBJ2-6 | few | TRBV30 | TGTGCCGAAACCGGACAGGGGAAAGGGGTTGGGGCCAACGTCCTGACTTTC | CAETGQGKGVGANVLTF
. | TRBJ1-2 | . | TRBV28 | TGTGCCAGCAACAGGGCCTATGGCTACACCTTC | CASNRAYGYTF
. | TRBJ1-1 | . | TRBV10-1 | TGCGCCTGCAGTTCCTCGAGACAGGTGAACACTGAAGCTTTCTTT | CACSSSRQVNTEAFF
. | TRBJ2-3 | . | TRBV30 | TGTGCCTGGAGTGGGAGGGAGACGCAGTATTTT | CAWSGRETQYF
TRBD2 | TRBJ2-1 | few | TRBV9 | TGTGCCAGCAGCGGGGCCTGGGGACTAGCGGGAGGTGAGCAGTTCTTC | CASSGAWGLAGGEQFF